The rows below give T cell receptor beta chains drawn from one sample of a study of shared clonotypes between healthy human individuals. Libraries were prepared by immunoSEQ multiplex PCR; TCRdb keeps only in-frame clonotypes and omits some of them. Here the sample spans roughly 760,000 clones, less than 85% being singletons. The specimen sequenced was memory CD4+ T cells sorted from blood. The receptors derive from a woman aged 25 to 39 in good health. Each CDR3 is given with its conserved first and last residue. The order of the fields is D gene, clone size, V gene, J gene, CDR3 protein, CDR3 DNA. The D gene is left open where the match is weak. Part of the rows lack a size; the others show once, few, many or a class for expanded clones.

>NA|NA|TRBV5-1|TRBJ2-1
CASSLLEREQFF
TGCGCCAGCAGCCTACTAGAGCGGGAGCAGTTCTTC
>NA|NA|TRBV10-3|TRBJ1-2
CAISEQGYGYTF
TGTGCCATCAGTGAACAGGGCTATGGCTACACCTTC
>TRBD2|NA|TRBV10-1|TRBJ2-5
CASSESRGGSQTQYF
TGCGCCAGCAGTGAGTCGAGGGGCGGGAGTCAGACCCAGTACTTC
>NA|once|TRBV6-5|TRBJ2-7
CASSRDRKYEQYF
TGTGCCAGCAGCCGAGACAGGAAATACGAGCAGTACTTC
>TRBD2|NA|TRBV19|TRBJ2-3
CASSIGSGSLGDTQYF
TGTGCCAGTAGTATAGGTAGCGGGTCTTTGGGAGATACGCAGTATTTT
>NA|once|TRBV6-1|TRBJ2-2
CASSLLGLRDGELFF
TGTGCCAGCAGTCTTTTAGGGCTCAGGGACGGGGAGCTGTTTTTT
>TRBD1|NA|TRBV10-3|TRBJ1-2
CAISGDRIAPNYGYTF
TGTGCCATCAGTGGGGACAGGATCGCTCCAAACTATGGCTACACCTTC
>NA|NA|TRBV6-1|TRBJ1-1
CASGRRGTEAFF
TGTGCCAGCGGAAGACGGGGGACTGAAGCTTTCTTT
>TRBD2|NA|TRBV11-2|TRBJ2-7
CASSLRLAGVGEQYF
TGTGCCAGCAGCTTACGGCTAGCGGGAGTCGGCGAGCAGTACTTC
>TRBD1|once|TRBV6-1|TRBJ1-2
CASSETGGYGYTF
TGTGCCAGCAGTGAAACAGGGGGCTATGGCTACACCTTC
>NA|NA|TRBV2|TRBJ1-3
CASSQRGNTIYF
TGTGCCAGCAGCCAGAGGGGAAACACCATATATTTT
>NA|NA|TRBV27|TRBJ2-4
CASSLSSGGDIQYF
TGTGCCAGCAGTTTATCGTCCGGGGGCGACATTCAGTACTTC
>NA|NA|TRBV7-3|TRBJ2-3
CASSPTPFSYTQYF
TGTGCCAGCAGCCCGACACCTTTCTCATATACGCAGTATTTT
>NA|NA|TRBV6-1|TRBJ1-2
CASRLSLREDYGYTF
TGTGCCAGCAGACTCAGTCTGCGGGAGGACTATGGCTACACCTTC
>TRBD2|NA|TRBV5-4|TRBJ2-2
CASSLGSGRASGELFF
TGTGCCAGCAGCTTGGGTAGCGGGAGGGCATCGGGGGAGCTGTTTTTT
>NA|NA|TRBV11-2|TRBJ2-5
CASSRSAMETQYF
TGTGCCAGCAGCCGTAGCGCAATGGAGACCCAGTACTTC
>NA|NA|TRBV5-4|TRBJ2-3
CASSSDSSGTQYF
TGTGCCAGCAGTAGCGACTCGTCAGGGACGCAGTATTTT
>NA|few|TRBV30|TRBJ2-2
CAWRGSNSNTGELFF
TGTGCCTGGAGGGGGAGCAATTCGAACACCGGGGAGCTGTTTTTT
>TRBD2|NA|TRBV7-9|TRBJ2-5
CASSQEGDSGRETQYF
TGTGCCAGCAGCCAAGAGGGGGATAGCGGGAGAGAGACCCAGTACTTC
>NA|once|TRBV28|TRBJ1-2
CASSLLVDGYTF
TGTGCCAGCAGTTTATTGGTAGATGGCTACACCTTC
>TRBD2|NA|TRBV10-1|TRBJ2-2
CASRTSGTSEYTGELFF
TGCGCCAGCAGGACCTCCGGGACTAGCGAATACACCGGGGAGCTGTTTTTT
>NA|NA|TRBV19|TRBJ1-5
CASTPRTDNQPQHF
TGTGCCAGTACCCCAAGGACAGACAATCAGCCCCAGCATTTT
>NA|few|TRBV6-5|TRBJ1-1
CAAGEADTEAFF
TGTGCAGCGGGGGAGGCGGACACTGAAGCTTTCTTT
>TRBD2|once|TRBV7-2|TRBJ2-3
CASRGWSGSADTQYF
TGTGCCAGCAGGGGATGGAGCGGGAGTGCCGATACGCAGTATTTT
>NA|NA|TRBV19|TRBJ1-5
CASSIDLQGRSNQPQHF
TGTGCCAGTAGTATAGATCTGCAGGGTCGAAGCAATCAGCCCCAGCATTTT
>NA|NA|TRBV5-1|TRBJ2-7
CASSLMDGGTDEQYF
TGCGCCAGCAGCTTAATGGATGGGGGGACAGACGAGCAGTACTTC
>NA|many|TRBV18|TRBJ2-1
CASSEIYNEQFF
TGTGCCAGCTCAGAAATATACAATGAGCAGTTCTTC
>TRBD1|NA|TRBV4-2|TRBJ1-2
CASSQAPGQGNYGYTF
TGTGCCAGCAGCCAAGCACCCGGACAGGGTAACTATGGCTACACCTTC
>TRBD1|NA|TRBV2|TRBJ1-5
CASSKTGNSNQPQHF
TGTGCCAGCAGCAAGACAGGGAACAGCAATCAGCCCCAGCATTTT
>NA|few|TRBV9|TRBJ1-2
CASSGGGPYYGYTF
TGTGCCAGCAGCGGGGGGGGCCCCTACTATGGCTACACCTTC
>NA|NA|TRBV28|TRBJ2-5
CASSWDSVRETQYF
TGTGCCAGCAGTTGGGACTCGGTGCGGGAGACCCAGTACTTC
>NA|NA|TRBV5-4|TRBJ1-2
CASRAGNYGYTF
TGTGCCAGCCGGGCAGGAAACTATGGCTACACCTTC
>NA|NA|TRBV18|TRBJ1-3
CASSPGELSGNTIYF
TGTGCCAGCTCACCAGGGGAACTCTCTGGAAACACCATATATTTT
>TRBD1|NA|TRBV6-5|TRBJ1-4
CASRRQGANEKLFF
TGTGCCAGCAGGCGACAGGGAGCTAATGAAAAACTGTTTTTT
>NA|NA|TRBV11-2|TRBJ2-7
CASRATGGHEQYF
TGTGCCAGCCGAGCGACAGGCGGCCACGAGCAGTACTTC
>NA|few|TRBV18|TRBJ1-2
CASSPQRESYTF
TGTGCCAGCTCACCTCAACGTGAGAGCTACACCTTC
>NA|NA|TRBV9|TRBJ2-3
CASRPRACLVWDTQYF
TGTGCCAGCAGGCCGAGGGCCTGTCTTGTATGGGATACGCAGTATTTT
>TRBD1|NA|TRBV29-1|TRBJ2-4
CSVEDRRLAKNIQYF
TGCAGCGTCGAGGACAGGAGACTAGCCAAAAACATTCAGTACTTC
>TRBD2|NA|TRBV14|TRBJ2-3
CASSHEGLETDTQYF
TGTGCCAGCAGCCACGAAGGACTAGAAACAGATACGCAGTATTTT
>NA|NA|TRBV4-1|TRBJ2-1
CASSQERDLRMRNEQFF
TGCGCCAGCAGCCAAGAACGGGACTTAAGAATGAGGAATGAGCAGTTCTTC
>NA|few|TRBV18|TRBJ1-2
CASSPDGSYGYTF
TGTGCCAGCTCACCAGACGGATCCTATGGCTACACCTTC
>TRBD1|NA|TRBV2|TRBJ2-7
CASHTQGADYEQYF
TGTGCCAGCCACACCCAGGGGGCTGATTACGAGCAGTACTTC
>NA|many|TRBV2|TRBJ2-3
CASSEVGSRTAFTQYF
TGTGCCAGCAGTGAAGTCGGCTCAAGGACGGCGTTCACGCAGTATTTT
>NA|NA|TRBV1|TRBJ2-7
CTSSQDQSSYEQYF
TGCACCAGCAGCCAAGATCAGTCGTCCTACGAGCAGTACTTC
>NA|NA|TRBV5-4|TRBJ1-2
CASSLTTGVRYGYTF
TGTGCCAGCAGCTTAACTACTGGGGTACGCTATGGCTACACCTTC
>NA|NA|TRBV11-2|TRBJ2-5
CASSSRPPRETQYF
TGTGCCAGCAGCTCGAGGCCCCCCCGCGAGACCCAGTACTTC
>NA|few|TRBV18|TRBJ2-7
CASSPNGDSSYEQYF
TGTGCCAGCTCACCAAACGGTGACAGCTCCTACGAGCAGTACTTC
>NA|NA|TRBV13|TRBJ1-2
CASSRKERARDGYGYTF
TGTGCCAGCAGCCGAAAGGAGAGGGCACGGGATGGCTATGGCTACACCTTC
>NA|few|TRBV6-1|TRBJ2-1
CASSGGGFSDEQFF
TGTGCCAGCAGTGGGGGAGGATTTTCGGATGAGCAGTTCTTC
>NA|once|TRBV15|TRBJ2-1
CATSRDHREVEQFF
TGTGCCACCAGCAGAGATCACAGGGAGGTCGAGCAGTTCTTC
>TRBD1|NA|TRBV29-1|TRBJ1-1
CSVEGIGGRGTEAFF
TGCAGCGTTGAAGGGATAGGGGGCAGGGGCACTGAAGCTTTCTTT
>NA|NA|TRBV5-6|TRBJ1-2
CASSLFSVYGYTF
TGTGCCAGCAGCTTGTTCAGCGTCTATGGCTACACCTTC
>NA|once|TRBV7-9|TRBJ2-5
CAAGQSLGTQYF
TGTGCCGCGGGACAGTCTCTAGGTACCCAGTACTTC
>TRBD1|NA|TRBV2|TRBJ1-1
CASRGQGDTEAFF
TGTGCCAGCAGGGGACAGGGGGACACTGAAGCTTTCTTT
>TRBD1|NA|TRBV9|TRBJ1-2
CASTFSTGPLDGYTF
TGTGCCAGCACCTTTTCGACAGGGCCGTTGGATGGCTACACCTTC
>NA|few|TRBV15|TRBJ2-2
CATSRGRGAITGELFF
TGTGCCACCAGCAGAGGCCGGGGGGCGATCACCGGGGAGCTGTTTTTT
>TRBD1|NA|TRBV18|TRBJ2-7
CASSPRDRLQYEQYF
TGTGCCAGCTCACCACGGGACAGATTACAATACGAGCAGTACTTC
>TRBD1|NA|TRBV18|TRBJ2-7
CASSPWDRGTREQYF
TGTGCCAGCTCACCCTGGGACAGGGGGACTCGGGAGCAGTACTTC
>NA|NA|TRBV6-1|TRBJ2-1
CASLKQGPVDEQFF
TGTGCCAGCCTCAAACAGGGCCCGGTCGATGAGCAGTTCTTC
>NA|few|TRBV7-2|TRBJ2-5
CASSLAQETQYF
TGTGCCAGCAGCTTAGCCCAAGAGACCCAGTACTTC